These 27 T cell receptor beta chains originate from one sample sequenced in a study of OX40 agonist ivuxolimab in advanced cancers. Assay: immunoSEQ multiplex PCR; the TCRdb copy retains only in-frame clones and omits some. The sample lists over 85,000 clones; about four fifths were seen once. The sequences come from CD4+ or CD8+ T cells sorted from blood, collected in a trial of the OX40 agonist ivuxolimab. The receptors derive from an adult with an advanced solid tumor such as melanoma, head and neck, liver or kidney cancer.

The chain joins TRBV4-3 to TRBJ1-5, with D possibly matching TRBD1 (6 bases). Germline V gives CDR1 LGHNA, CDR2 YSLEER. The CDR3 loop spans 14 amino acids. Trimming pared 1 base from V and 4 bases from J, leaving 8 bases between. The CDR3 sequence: CASSQGQGNQPQHF. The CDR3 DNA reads TGCGCCAGCAGCCAAGGGCAGGGGAATCAGCCCCAGCATTTT.

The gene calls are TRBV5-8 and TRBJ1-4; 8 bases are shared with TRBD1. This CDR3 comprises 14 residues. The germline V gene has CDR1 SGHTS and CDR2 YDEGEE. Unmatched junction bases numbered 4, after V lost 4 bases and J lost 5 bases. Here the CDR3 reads CASSLRQGNEKLFF. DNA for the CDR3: TGTGCCAGCAGCCTTCGACAGGGGAATGAAAAACTGTTTTTT.

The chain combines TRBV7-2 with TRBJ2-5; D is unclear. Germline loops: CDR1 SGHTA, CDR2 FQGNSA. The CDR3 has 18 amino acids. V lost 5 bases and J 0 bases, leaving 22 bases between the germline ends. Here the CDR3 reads CASSPRRSGGIDQETQYF. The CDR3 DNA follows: TGTGCCAGCAGCCCCCGGCGGTCGGGCGGAATCGACCAAGAGACCCAGTACTTC.

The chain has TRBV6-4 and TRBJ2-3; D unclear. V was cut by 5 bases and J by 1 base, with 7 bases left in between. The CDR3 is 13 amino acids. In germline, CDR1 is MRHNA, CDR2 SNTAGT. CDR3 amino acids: CASSYRGTDTQYF. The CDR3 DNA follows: TGTGCCAGCAGTTACCGGGGCACAGATACGCAGTATTTT.

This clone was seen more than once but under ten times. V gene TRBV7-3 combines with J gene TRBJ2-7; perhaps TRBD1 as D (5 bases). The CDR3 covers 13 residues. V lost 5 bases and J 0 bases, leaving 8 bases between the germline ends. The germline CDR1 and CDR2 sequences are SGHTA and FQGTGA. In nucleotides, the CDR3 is TGTGCCAGCAGCCCCGGACACTCCTACGAGCAGTACTTC. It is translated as CASSPGHSYEQYF.

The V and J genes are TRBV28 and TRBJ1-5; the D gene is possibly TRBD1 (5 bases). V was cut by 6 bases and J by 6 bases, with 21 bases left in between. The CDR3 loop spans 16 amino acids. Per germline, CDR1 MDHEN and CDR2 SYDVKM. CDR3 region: CASRSPRQGERQPQHF. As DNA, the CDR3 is TGTGCCAGCAGGAGTCCTAGGCAGGGCGAGCGTCAGCCCCAGCATTTT.

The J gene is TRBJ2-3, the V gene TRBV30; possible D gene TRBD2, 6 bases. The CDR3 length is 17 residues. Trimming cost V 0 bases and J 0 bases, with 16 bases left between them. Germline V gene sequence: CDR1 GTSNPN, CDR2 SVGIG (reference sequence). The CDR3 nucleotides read TGTGCCTGGAGTGTACCTGGACTAACAGCTAGCACAGATACGCAGTATTTT. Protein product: CAWSVPGLTASTDTQYF.

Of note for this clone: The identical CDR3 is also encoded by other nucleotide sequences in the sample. In DNA, the CDR3 is TGTGCCAGCTCACCAGAGAGGGAGACCCAGTACTTC. Protein sequence: CASSPERETQYF. V usage is TRBV18 and J usage is TRBJ2-5; D call uncertain. This CDR3 spans 12 amino acids. Germline V CDR1 and CDR2: KGHSH, LQKENI. V lost 2 bases to trimming and J lost 5 bases, with 6 bases between them.

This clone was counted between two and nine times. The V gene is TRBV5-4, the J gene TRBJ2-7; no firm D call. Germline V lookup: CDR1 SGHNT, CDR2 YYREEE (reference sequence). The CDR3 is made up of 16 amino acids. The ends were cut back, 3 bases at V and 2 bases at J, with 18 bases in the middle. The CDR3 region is CASSSARDRATYEQYF. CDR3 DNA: TGTGCCAGCAGCTCGGCACGTGACCGGGCCACCTACGAGCAGTACTTC.

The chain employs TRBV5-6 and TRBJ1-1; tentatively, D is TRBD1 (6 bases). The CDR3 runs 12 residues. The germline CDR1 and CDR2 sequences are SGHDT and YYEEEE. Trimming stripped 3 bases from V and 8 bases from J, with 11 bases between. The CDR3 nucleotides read TGTGCCAGCAGCTACAGGGCCCCGGAAGCTTTCTTT. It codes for CASSYRAPEAFF. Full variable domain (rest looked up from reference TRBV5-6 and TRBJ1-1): DAGVTQSPTHLIKTRGQQVTLRCSPKSGHDTVSWYQQALGQGPQFIFQYYEEEERQRGNFPDRFSGHQFPNYSSELNVNALLLGDSALYLCASSYRAPEAFFGQGTRLTVV.

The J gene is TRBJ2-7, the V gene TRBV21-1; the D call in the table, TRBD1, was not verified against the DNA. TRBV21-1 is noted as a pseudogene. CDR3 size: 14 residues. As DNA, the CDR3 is TGTGCCAGCAGCAAAGCGCAATACAGGGACGAGCAGTACTTC. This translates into CASSKAQYRDEQYF.

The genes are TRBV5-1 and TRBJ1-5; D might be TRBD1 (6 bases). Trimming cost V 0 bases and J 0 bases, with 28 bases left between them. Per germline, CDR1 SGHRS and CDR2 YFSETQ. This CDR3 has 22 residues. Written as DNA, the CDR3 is TGCGCCAGCAGCTTGGTGAAGCGAACAGGGATTAGTTGGGGGTATAGCAATCAGCCCCAGCATTTT. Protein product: CASSLVKRTGISWGYSNQPQHF.

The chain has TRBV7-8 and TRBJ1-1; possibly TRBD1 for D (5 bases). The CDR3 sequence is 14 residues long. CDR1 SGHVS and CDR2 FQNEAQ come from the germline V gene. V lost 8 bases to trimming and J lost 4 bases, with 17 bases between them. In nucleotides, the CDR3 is TGTGCCAGCCGCCCCACGGGGCTGGGCACTGAAGCTTTCTTT. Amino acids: CASRPTGLGTEAFF.

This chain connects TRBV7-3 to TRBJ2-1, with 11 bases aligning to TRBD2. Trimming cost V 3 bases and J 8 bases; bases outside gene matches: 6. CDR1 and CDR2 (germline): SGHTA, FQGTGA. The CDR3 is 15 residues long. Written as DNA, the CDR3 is TGTGCCAGCAGCTTTACTAGCGGGAGTACGTATGAGCAGTTCTTC. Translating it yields CASSFTSGSTYEQFF.

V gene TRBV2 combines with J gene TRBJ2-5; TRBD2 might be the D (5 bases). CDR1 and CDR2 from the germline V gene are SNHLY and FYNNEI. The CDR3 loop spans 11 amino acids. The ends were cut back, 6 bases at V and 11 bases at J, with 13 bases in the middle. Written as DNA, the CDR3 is TGTGCCAGCAGATTTGGAGGAACTCAGTACTTC. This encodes CASRFGGTQYF. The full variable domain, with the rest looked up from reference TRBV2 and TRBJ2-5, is EPEVTQTPSHQVTQMGQEVILRCVPISNHLYFYWYRQILGQKVEFLVSFYNNEISEKSEIFDDQFSVERPDGSNFTLKIRSTKLEDSAMYFCASRFGGTQYFGPGTRLLVL.

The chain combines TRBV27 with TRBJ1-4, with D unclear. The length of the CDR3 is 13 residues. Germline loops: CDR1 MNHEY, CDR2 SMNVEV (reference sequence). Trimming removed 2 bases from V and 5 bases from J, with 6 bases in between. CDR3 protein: CASSLGGNEKLFF. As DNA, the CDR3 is TGTGCCAGCAGTTTAGGAGGGAATGAAAAACTGTTTTTT.

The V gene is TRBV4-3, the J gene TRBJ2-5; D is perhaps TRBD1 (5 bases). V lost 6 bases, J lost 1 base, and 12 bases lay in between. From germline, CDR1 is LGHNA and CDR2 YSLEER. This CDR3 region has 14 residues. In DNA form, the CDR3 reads TGCGCCAGCAGTCGCCAGGGATTCCAAGAGACCCAGTACTTC. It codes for CASSRQGFQETQYF.

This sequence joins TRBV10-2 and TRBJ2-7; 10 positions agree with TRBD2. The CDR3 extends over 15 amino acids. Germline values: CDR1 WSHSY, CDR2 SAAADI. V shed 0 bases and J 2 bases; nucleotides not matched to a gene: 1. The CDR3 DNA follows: TGCGCCAGCAGTGAGTCCACTAGCGGGGCCTACGAGCAGTACTTC. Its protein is CASSESTSGAYEQYF.

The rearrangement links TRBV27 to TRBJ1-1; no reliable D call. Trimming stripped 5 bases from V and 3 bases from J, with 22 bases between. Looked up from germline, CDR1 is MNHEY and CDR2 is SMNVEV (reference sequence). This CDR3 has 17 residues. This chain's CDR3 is CASSPLDLGGIYTEAFF. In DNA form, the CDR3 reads TGTGCCAGCAGTCCATTGGACCTGGGAGGGATATACACTGAAGCTTTCTTT.

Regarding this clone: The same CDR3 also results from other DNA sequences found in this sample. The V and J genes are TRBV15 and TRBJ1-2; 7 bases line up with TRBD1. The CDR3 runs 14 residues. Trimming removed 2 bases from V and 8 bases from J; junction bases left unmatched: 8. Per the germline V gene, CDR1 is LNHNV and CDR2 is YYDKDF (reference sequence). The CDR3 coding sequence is TGTGCCACCAGCAGACCCTCCGGGACAGACGGCTACACCTTC. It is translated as CATSRPSGTDGYTF.

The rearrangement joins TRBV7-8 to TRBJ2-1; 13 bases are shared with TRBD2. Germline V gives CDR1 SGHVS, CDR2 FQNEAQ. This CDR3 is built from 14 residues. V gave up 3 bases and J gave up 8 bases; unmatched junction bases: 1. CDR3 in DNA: TGTGCCAGCAGCTTCGGACTAGCGGGAGATGAGCAGTTCTTC. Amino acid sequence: CASSFGLAGDEQFF.

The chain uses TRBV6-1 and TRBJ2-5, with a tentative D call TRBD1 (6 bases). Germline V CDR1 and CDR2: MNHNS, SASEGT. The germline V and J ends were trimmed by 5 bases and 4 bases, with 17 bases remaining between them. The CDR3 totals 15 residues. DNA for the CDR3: TGTGCCAGCAGTTTATCTACAGGGCTGCCAGAGACCCAGTACTTC. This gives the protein CASSLSTGLPETQYF.

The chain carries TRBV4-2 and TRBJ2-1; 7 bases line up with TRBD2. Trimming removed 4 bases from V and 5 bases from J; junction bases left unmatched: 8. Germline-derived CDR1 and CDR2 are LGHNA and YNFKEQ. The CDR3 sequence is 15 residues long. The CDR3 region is CASSPRELADNEQFF. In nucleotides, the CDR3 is TGTGCCAGCAGCCCAAGAGAGCTAGCGGACAATGAGCAGTTCTTC.

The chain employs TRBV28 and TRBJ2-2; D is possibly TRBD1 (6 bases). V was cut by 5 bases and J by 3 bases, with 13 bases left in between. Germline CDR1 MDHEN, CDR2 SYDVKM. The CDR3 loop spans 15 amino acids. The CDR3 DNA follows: TGTGCCAGCAGTCTGGGGACACCGTACACCGGGGAGCTGTTTTTT. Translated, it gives CASSLGTPYTGELFF.

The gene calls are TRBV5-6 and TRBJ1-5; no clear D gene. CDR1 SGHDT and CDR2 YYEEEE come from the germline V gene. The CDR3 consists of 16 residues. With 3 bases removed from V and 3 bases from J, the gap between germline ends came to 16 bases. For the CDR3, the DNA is TGTGCCAGCAGCTCCCAACCGGGTATGCTCAATCAGCCCCAGCATTTT. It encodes CASSSQPGMLNQPQHF.

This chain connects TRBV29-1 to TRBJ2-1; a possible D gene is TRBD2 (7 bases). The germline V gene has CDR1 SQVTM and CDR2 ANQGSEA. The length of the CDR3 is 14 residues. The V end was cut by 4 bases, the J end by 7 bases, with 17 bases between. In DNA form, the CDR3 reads TGCAGCGTTGTGGGGGCGGGAGCGAGGAATGAGCAGTTCTTC. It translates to CSVVGAGARNEQFF.

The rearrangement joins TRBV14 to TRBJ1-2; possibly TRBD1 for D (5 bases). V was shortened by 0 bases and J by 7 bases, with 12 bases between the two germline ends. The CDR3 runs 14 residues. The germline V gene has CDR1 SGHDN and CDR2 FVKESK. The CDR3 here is CASSQDLGHSGYTF. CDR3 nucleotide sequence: TGTGCCAGCAGCCAAGATCTTGGACACTCTGGCTACACCTTC.